This entry lists 16 T cell receptor beta chains sequenced from one sample in a study of T cells in Graves' hyperthyroidism and ophthalmopathy. TCR beta CDR3 region amplification was performed from RNA transcripts. TCR CDR3 underwent first-round RT-PCR with the HTBI primer set. TCRdb re-analysed the multiplex PCR reads in MiXCR, keeping a single row per CDR3 protein. The table lists hundreds of thousands of distinct CDR3 sequences, approximately 15% of them singletons. Source material: blood. All receptors come from a man between 18 and 35 years old with Graves' ophthalmopathy.

The V call is TRBV6-2 or TRBV6-3, the J call TRBJ2-6; maybe TRBD1 (6 bases). Germline CDR1 MNHEY, CDR2 SVGEGT. V lost 6 bases, J lost 4 bases, and 13 bases lay in between. The CDR3 length is 15 residues. CDR3 bases: TGTGCCAGCAGCCCCCAGGGGAGAGGGGCCAACGTCCTGACTTTC. It is translated as CASSPQGRGANVLTF.

This clonotype was seen at least ten times. In nucleotides, the CDR3 is TGTGCCAGCAGCGGGGACTGGGGGAAATACAATGAGCAGTTCTTC. This gives the protein CASSGDWGKYNEQFF. This chain connects TRBV9 to TRBJ2-1; D might be TRBD2 (6 bases). This CDR3 spans 15 amino acids. V lost 3 bases to trimming and J lost 4 bases, with 14 bases between them. Looked up from germline, CDR1 is SGDLS and CDR2 is YYNGEE.

This clonotype was observed at least ten times. This chain uses TRBV20-1 with TRBJ2-3; 11 bases agree with TRBD2. The V segment lost 1 base and the J segment 2 bases; nucleotides outside the gene matches: 11. The CDR3 runs 18 residues. Germline V CDR1 and CDR2: DFQATT, SNEGSKA (reference sequence). The CDR3 coding sequence is TGCAGTGCTAGAGCCCTAGCGGGAGGAACAGCTAACACAGATACGCAGTATTTT. Translation gives CSARALAGGTANTDTQYF.

In its sample, this clonotype was seen many times. The J gene is TRBJ2-3, the V gene TRBV20-1, with 8 bases matching TRBD2. CDR1 and CDR2 from the germline V gene are DFQATT and SNEGSKA (reference sequence). The ends lost 6 bases at V and 1 base at J; junction bases unmatched: 9. The CDR3 length is 15 residues. CDR3 protein: CSAQGAGGRTDTQYF. DNA of the CDR3: TGCAGTGCCCAAGGCGCGGGAGGACGCACAGATACGCAGTATTTT.

In its sample, this clonotype was seen a few times. This rearrangement joins TRBV7-3 to TRBJ1-2, with 8 bases aligning to TRBD1. CDR1 SGHTA and CDR2 FQGTGA come from the germline V gene. The CDR3 covers 16 residues. V lost 5 bases and J lost 4; bases outside the gene matches: 12. CDR3: CASSLIPGQVPYGYTF. The CDR3 DNA follows: TGTGCCAGCAGCCTAATACCGGGACAGGTCCCCTATGGCTACACCTTC.

In this sample, this clonotype turned up many times. The chain carries TRBV12-3 or TRBV12-4 and TRBJ1-6, with D tentatively TRBD1 (5 bases). CDR3 length equals 13 residues. The V end was cut by 0 bases, the J end by 9 bases, with 6 bases between. The CDR3 DNA reads TGTGCCAGCAGTTTAGCGCAGGGTTCACCCCTCCACTTT. This encodes CASSLAQGSPLHF.

This clonotype occurred many times. This chain links TRBV7-9 with TRBJ1-2; perhaps TRBD1 as D (6 bases). Germline CDR1 reads SEHNR; CDR2 reads FQNEAQ (reference sequence). Trimming pared 4 bases from V and 4 bases from J, leaving 10 bases between. The CDR3 has 13 residues. The CDR3, as DNA: TGTGCCAGCAGCTCCGGCAGGGGCTATGGCTACACCTTC. Encoded protein: CASSSGRGYGYTF. The entire variable domain, with the rest obtained from reference TRBV7-9 and TRBJ1-2, is as follows: DTGVSQNPRHKITKRGQNVTFRCDPISEHNRLYWYRQTLGQGPEFLTYFQNEAQLEKSRLLSDRFSAERPKGSFSTLEIQRTEQGDSAMYLCASSSGRGYGYTFGSGTRLTVV.

This clonotype has a count of ten or more. V and J are TRBV11-1 and TRBJ2-3, with 7 positions matching TRBD2. The CDR3 totals 16 residues. V lost 2 bases, J lost 1 base, and 6 bases stayed unmatched. Per the germline V gene, CDR1 is SGHAT and CDR2 is FQDESV (reference sequence). CDR3: CASSLPNLAGTDTQYF. CDR3 sequence (DNA): TGTGCCAGCAGCTTACCAAATCTAGCGGGCACAGATACGCAGTATTTT. Using reference TRBV11-1 and TRBJ2-3 for the parts outside the CDR3, the full variable domain is EAEVAQSPRYKITEKSQAVAFWCDPISGHATLYWYRQILGQGPELLVQFQDESVVDDSQLPKDRFSAERLKGVDSTLKIQPAELGDSAMYLCASSLPNLAGTDTQYFGPGTRLTVL.

In its sample, this clonotype was seen many times. CDR3 protein: CASSESIDPPYNEQFF. The DNA of the CDR3 is TGCGCCAGCAGTGAGTCCATAGACCCCCCCTACAATGAGCAGTTCTTC. V is TRBV10-1 and J is TRBJ2-1, with unresolved D. The CDR3 spans 16 residues. V gave up 0 bases and J gave up 2 bases, with 11 bases separating them. Germline V gives CDR1 WNHNN, CDR2 SYGVQD (reference sequence).

This clonotype has more than one count but fewer than ten. The chain links TRBV19 to TRBJ2-2, with D uncertain. The CDR3 is 17 residues long. Trimming removed 3 bases at V and 0 bases at J, with 14 bases between. Germline V gives CDR1 LNHDA, CDR2 SQIVND (reference sequence). The CDR3 is CASSMVGRFTNTGELFF. The CDR3 region has the DNA TGTGCCAGTAGTATGGTAGGCAGGTTTACGAACACCGGGGAGCTGTTTTTT.

This clonotype was seen a few times. This chain uses TRBV10-3 with TRBJ1-5; a weak D match, TRBD1 (5 bases). The V gene's germline CDR1 is ENHRY and CDR2 SYGVKD. V lost 2 bases, J lost 0 bases, and 8 bases lay in between. The CDR3 is made up of 15 amino acids. CDR3 coding DNA: TGTGCCATCAGTGAGCAACAGGCTAGCAATCAGCCCCAGCATTTT. It is translated as CAISEQQASNQPQHF.

The CDR3 region has the DNA TGTGCCAGCAGCTTGGGCGGGGGCGGAGGTCCCTATGGCTACACCTTC. Amino acid sequence: CASSLGGGGGPYGYTF. The chain has TRBV5-6 and TRBJ1-2; D is possibly TRBD1 (6 bases). V dropped 0 bases and J dropped 4 bases, with 16 bases sitting between them. The length of the CDR3 is 16 residues. CDR1 is SGHDT, CDR2 YYEEEE, per germline. Supplemented by reference TRBV5-6 and TRBJ1-2, the full variable domain reads DAGVTQSPTHLIKTRGQQVTLRCSPKSGHDTVSWYQQALGQGPQFIFQYYEEEERQRGNFPDRFSGHQFPNYSSELNVNALLLGDSALYLCASSLGGGGGPYGYTFGSGTRLTVV.

This clonotype has ten or more counts. V is TRBV20-1 and J is TRBJ2-7; 9 nucleotides line up with TRBD2. The germline V gene has CDR1 DFQATT and CDR2 SNEGSKA (reference sequence). The CDR3 spans 15 residues. With V trimmed by 2 bases and J by 2 bases, 7 bases remained unmatched. CDR3 residues: CSARRGPSGTYEQYF. The CDR3 nucleotides read TGCAGTGCTAGAAGGGGGCCTAGCGGGACCTACGAGCAGTACTTC.

This clonotype was counted a few times. The chain combines TRBV9 with TRBJ2-1; 7 bases fit TRBD2. Germline V gene sequence: CDR1 SGDLS, CDR2 YYNGEE. Trimming took 7 bases from V and 10 from J; bases not matched to a gene: 11. This CDR3 contains 13 residues. Written as DNA, the CDR3 is TGTGCCAGCGGACTAGTCGGGAGAGAGGAGCAGTTCTTC. Translated: CASGLVGREEQFF.

This clonotype was observed at least ten times. V gene TRBV29-1 combines with J gene TRBJ2-7, with 8 bases aligning to TRBD1. Germline lookup yields CDR1 SQVTM and CDR2 ANQGSEA. This CDR3 has 13 residues. V gave up 3 bases and J gave up 1 base; unmatched junction bases: 2. This CDR3 is CSVEWTGSYEQYF. CDR3 nucleotides: TGCAGCGTTGAGTGGACAGGGTCCTACGAGCAGTACTTC.

This rearrangement joins TRBV6-2 or TRBV6-3 to TRBJ2-2, with TRBD2 matching 10 bases. This CDR3 contains 16 residues. The germline gives CDR1 MNHEY, CDR2 SVGEGT. J gave up 4 bases and V 2 bases, and 4 bases lay outside the gene matches. Here the CDR3 reads CASSYRLAGATGELFF. Here the CDR3 DNA reads TGTGCCAGCAGTTACCGGCTAGCGGGAGCCACCGGGGAGCTGTTTTTT.